Sequencing of this TCR beta chain was carried out in a study of T cell responses to AZD1222 COVID-19 vaccine. Study-wide points: Reportedly, nearly half the spike-specific TCRs target unmutated variant regions. Two AZD1222 doses significantly raised spike-specific TCR breadth and depth over controls. Seropositive status at baseline applied to only 5 to 7 AZD1222 recipients. It should be noted that donors were predominantly white British and more often female, and clonal diversity was possibly underestimated.

V was pared by 3 bases and J by 7 bases, with 17 bases between. This CDR3 has 15 amino acids. The germline V gene encodes CDR1 SGDLS and CDR2 YYNGEE. Regarding this clone: Its cognate antigen is unknown.

Sequencing used immunoSEQ multiplex PCR; TCRdb keeps in-frame clones, though not all of them. Of some 93,000 clones listed, approximately 90% are singletons. Sequenced material: peripheral blood, taken 28 days after the second AZD1222 dose. The chain links TRBV9 to TRBJ2-1, with a weak D call TRBD2 (7 bases). This receptor was obtained from an adult who received the AZD1222 COVID-19 vaccine. The CDR3 here is CASSARGAHVNEQFF. In nucleotides, the CDR3 is TGTGCCAGCAGCGCCCGGGGGGCCCATGTTAATGAGCAGTTCTTC.